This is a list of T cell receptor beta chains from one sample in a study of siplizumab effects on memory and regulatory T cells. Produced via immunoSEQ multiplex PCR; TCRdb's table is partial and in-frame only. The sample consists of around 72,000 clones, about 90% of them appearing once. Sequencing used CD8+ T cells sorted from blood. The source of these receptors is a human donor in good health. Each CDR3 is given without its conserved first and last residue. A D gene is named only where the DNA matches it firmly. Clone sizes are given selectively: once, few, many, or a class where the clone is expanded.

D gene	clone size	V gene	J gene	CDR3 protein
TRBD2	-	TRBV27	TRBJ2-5	ASSYWTSGNQETQY
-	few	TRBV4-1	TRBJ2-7	ASSQDFAGYEQY
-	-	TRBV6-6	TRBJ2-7	ASSFSWDPSYEQY
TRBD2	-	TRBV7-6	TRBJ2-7	ASSSAGGNEQY
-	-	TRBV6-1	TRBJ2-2	ASIEVNTGELF
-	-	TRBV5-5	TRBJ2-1	ASSLTRYNEQF
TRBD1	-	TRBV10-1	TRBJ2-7	ASSDGTGAQEQY
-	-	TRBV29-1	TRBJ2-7	SVEVVDTYYEQY
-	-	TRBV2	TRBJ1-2	ASSEPEGIYGYT
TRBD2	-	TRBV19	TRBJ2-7	ASSAAGESYEQY